The rows below give T cell receptor beta chains drawn from one sample of a study of human T cells and chemical hapten exposure. A single record per CDR3 protein comes from TCRdb applying MiXCR to the RACE reads. This sample has around 71,000 distinct CDR3 sequences; over 7.5% occur once, and the top ten carry 3% to 4%. Sample: whole blood, taken in connection with sensitization to the hapten diphenylcyclopropenone (DPC). These receptors originate from a woman between 40 and 55 years old with alopecia areata. Some clones in this sample may be carry-over from other donors' samples. Both conserved end residues are part of each CDR3. Each record gives: clone size, J gene, D gene, V gene, CDR3 DNA, CDR3 protein. A D gene is named only where the DNA matches it firmly. Only some rows state a clone size, as once, few, many or a class for expanded clones.

NA	TRBJ2-2	NA	TRBV7-2	TGTGCCAGCAGCTTCGGCAGACGGGGCACCGGGGAGCTGTTTTTT	CASSFGRRGTGELFF
many	TRBJ2-1	TRBD2	TRBV6-2/TRBV6-3	TGTGCCAGCAGTCGGTTGCTAGCGGGGGGGCACGAGCAGTTCTTC	CASSRLLAGGHEQFF
many	TRBJ2-2	TRBD1	TRBV6-2/TRBV6-3	TGTGCCAGCAGGCCCGGGACAGGGGGCGGCGGGGAGCTGTTTTTT	CASRPGTGGGGELFF
many	TRBJ1-4	NA	TRBV11-2	TGTGCCAGCAGCACCAGGGAAAAACTGTTTTTT	CASSTREKLFF
NA	TRBJ1-6	NA	TRBV6-6	TGTGCCAGCGGGGAAAATTCACCCCTCCACTTT	CASGENSPLHF
once	TRBJ2-3	TRBD2	TRBV28	TGTGCCAGCAGTCCCCTACTAGCGGGGTTGGCAGATACGCAGTATTTT	CASSPLLAGLADTQYF
many	TRBJ1-6	NA	TRBV7-2	TGTGCCAGCAGCTCCCCGTCGACAGCTCCCCTCCACTTT	CASSSPSTAPLHF
few	TRBJ1-2	TRBD1	TRBV10-3	TGTGCCATCACCAGACAGGGAGACCCTAACTATGGCTACACCTTC	CAITRQGDPNYGYTF
many	TRBJ1-3	NA	TRBV6-1	TGTGCCAGCATGGGGGGCCAGGGGCCGAACACCATATATTTT	CASMGGQGPNTIYF
many	TRBJ1-2	TRBD1	TRBV18	TGTGCCAGCTCAACCGGACAGGGGACTGTTAACTATGGCTACACCTTC	CASSTGQGTVNYGYTF
many	TRBJ2-7	NA	TRBV4-1	TGCGCCAGCAGCCAAGCCCGACAGAGCTCCTACGAGCAGTACTTC	CASSQARQSSYEQYF
many	TRBJ2-5	NA	TRBV28	TGTGCCAGCAGTATACAGGGTCCCGAGACCCAGTACTTC	CASSIQGPETQYF
many	TRBJ1-2	NA	TRBV19	TGTGCCAGTAGTATAGCGGCAGGGAACTATGGCTACACCTTC	CASSIAAGNYGYTF
few	TRBJ2-5	NA	TRBV5-4	TGTGCCAGCAGCTGGGCCCAAGAGACCCAGTACTTC	CASSWAQETQYF
few	TRBJ2-1	TRBD2	TRBV5-6	TGTGCCAGCAGCTTCGGGAGCGGGGCGTACAATGAGCAGTTCTTC	CASSFGSGAYNEQFF
many	TRBJ2-3	NA	TRBV6-2/TRBV6-3	TGTGCCAGCAGTTACGTGGGGATCGGCACAGATACGCAGTATTTT	CASSYVGIGTDTQYF
few	TRBJ2-3	NA	TRBV18	TGTGCCAGCTCACCTGGGGTCCTAGATACGCAGTATTTT	CASSPGVLDTQYF
many	TRBJ2-3	NA	TRBV7-2	TGTGCCAGCAGCTTAGCAGATAGAAGAAGGGATACGCAGTATTTT	CASSLADRRRDTQYF
NA	TRBJ1-1	NA	TRBV7-6	TGTGCCAGCAGCTCGACAGTCATGAACACTGAAGCTTTCTTT	CASSSTVMNTEAFF
many	TRBJ2-1	NA	TRBV7-2	TGTGCCAGCAGCTTATTAAGTAATGAGCAGTTCTTC	CASSLLSNEQFF
NA	TRBJ1-5	NA	TRBV20-1	TGCAGTGCTAGAGACACAAAGCCATATCAGCCCCAGCATTTT	CSARDTKPYQPQHF
many	TRBJ1-1	NA	TRBV7-2	TGTGCCAGCAGCTTAGGTCAGGGGTGGCCTGAAGCTTTCTTT	CASSLGQGWPEAFF
NA	TRBJ1-1	NA	TRBV10-3	TGTGCCATCAGTGGGGTGGGGAACACTGAAGCTTTCTTT	CAISGVGNTEAFF
many	TRBJ2-1	TRBD1	TRBV7-2	TGTGCCAGCAGCTTAGCAAGCAGGGGACAGGGGGGCGATGAGCAGTTCTTC	CASSLASRGQGGDEQFF
many	TRBJ1-6	NA	TRBV12-3/TRBV12-4	TGTGCCAGCAGTTTAGCCGACTTATACCCGGGATTACCCCTCCACTTT	CASSLADLYPGLPLHF
many	TRBJ1-5	NA	TRBV7-2	TGTGCCAGCAGCTTAGCGTGGGGGCAGGGGAACAATCAGCCCCAGCATTTT	CASSLAWGQGNNQPQHF
many	TRBJ2-3	NA	TRBV29-1	TGCAGCGTCGCAAGCCCTACAGGCACAGATACGCAGTATTTT	CSVASPTGTDTQYF
many	TRBJ1-1	TRBD1	TRBV12-3/TRBV12-4	TGTGCCAGTGGGGAGGGACAGGGGTTATCTGAAGCTTTCTTT	CASGEGQGLSEAFF
many	TRBJ2-4	NA	TRBV2	TGTGCCAGCAGCACTTTTGCCAAAAACATTCAGTACTTC	CASSTFAKNIQYF
many	TRBJ1-5	TRBD1	TRBV24-1	TGTGCCACCAGTGCCGGACAGGATCAGCCCCAGCATTTT	CATSAGQDQPQHF
NA	TRBJ1-2	TRBD1	TRBV3-1	TGTGCCAGCAGCCAGGACAGGCCCAGGGAGGGCTACACCTTC	CASSQDRPREGYTF
NA	TRBJ2-7	TRBD1	TRBV6-2/TRBV6-3	TGTGCCAGCGGACAGGGCCCCTACGAGCAGTACTTC	CASGQGPYEQYF
NA	TRBJ2-3	NA	TRBV3-1	TGTGCCAGCAGCCAAGAGGGCGCAGATACGCAGTATTTT	CASSQEGADTQYF
NA	TRBJ1-1	NA	TRBV3-1	TGTGCCAGCAGCCCGGGTCCCAGGAACACTGAAGCTTTCTTT	CASSPGPRNTEAFF
NA	TRBJ2-3	TRBD2	TRBV7-2	TGTGCCAGCAGCCTTCGACTAGCGGGGGGCGGAGTAGATACGCAGTATTTT	CASSLRLAGGGVDTQYF
many	TRBJ1-5	NA	TRBV14	TGTGCCAGCAGCCATGGGGGGGGAGGTCAGCCCCAGCATTTT	CASSHGGGGQPQHF
NA	TRBJ2-5	NA	TRBV29-1	TGCAGCGTTGAAGATTTGAGGACCCAGTACTTC	CSVEDLRTQYF
NA	TRBJ1-6	NA	TRBV20-1	TGCAGTGCTAGGGAAGAAACGCAGCCAGCCCTCTATAATTCACCCCTCCACTTT	CSAREETQPALYNSPLHF
few	TRBJ2-5	NA	TRBV11-2	TGTGCCAGCAGCTTAGAGGGCAGACTCCAAGAGACCCAGTACTTC	CASSLEGRLQETQYF
few	TRBJ2-1	NA	TRBV7-2	TGTGCCAGCAGCTCGAGCGGAAGGAGCAATGAGCAGTTCTTC	CASSSSGRSNEQFF
many	TRBJ2-1	NA	TRBV7-6	TGTGCCAGCAGCTTAGGGCAGGGAAGGAATGAGCAGTTCTTC	CASSLGQGRNEQFF
many	TRBJ1-3	NA	TRBV4-2	TGTGCCAGCAGCCAAGATCTTGTTGGGGAGCTCGGAAACACCATATATTTT	CASSQDLVGELGNTIYF